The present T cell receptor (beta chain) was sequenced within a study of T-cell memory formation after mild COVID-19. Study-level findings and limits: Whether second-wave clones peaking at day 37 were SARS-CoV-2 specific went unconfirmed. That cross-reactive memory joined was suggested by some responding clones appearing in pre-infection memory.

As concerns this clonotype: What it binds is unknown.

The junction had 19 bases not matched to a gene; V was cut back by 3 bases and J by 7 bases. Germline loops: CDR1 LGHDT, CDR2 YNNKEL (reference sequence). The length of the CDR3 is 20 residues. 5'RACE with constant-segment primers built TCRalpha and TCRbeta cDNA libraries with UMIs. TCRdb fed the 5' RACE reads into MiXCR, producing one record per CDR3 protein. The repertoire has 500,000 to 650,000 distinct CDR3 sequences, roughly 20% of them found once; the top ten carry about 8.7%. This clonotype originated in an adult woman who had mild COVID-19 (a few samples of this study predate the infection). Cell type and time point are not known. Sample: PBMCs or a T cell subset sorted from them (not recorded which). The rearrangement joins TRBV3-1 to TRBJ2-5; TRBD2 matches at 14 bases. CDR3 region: CASSQAGTSGGGSLLRTQYF. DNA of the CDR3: TGTGCCAGCAGCCAGGCCGGGACTAGCGGGGGAGGCTCCCTCTTGAGGACCCAGTACTTC.